This T cell receptor (beta chain) is drawn from a study of CD8 T cells in ankylosing spondylitis. Findings of the study overall: What seemed typical of ankylosing spondylitis blood was a TCR beta motif built from about 8 highly homologous variants.

TCRdb processed the 5' RACE reads anew with MiXCR; each CDR3 protein has one entry. The repertoire holds under 450,000 distinct CDR3 sequences, with roughly 17% as singletons. This CDR3 contains 14 residues. Germline CDR1 DFQATT, CDR2 SNEGSKA (reference sequence). V gave up 5 bases and J gave up 5 bases, with 16 bases separating them. This clonotype has a handful of counts. Its antigen is not known. The V gene is TRBV20-1, the J gene TRBJ2-1, with D hard to call. This receptor was obtained from a male donor with ankylosing spondylitis. The sequenced sample was blood, either unsorted or a sorted T cell fraction (not recorded which). The CDR3 loop is CSAYHPFGDNEQFF. The CDR3 nucleotides are TGCAGTGCTTACCACCCGTTTGGGGACAATGAGCAGTTCTTC.